These T cell receptor beta chains were read from a single sample in a study of breast tumors, draining lymph nodes, adjacent tissues. TCRdb ran MiXCR on the multiplex PCR reads and lists one entry per CDR3 protein. The table shows roughly 100,000 distinct CDR3 sequences, with approximately 28% occurring only once. The sequencing input was axillary lymph node tissue. These TCRs come from a female donor with breast cancer. Some clones in this sample may be carry-over from other donors' samples. CDR3s include the opening cysteine and the closing phenylalanine or tryptophan. A D gene is named only where the DNA matches it firmly. Clone size appears in some rows only: once, few, many, or a class for an expanded clone.

v_call	d_call	j_call	clone_size	cdr3_nt	cdr3_aa
TRBV7-2	TRBD1	TRBJ1-4	many	TGTGCCAGCAGCTTAGAGGGACAGGGGGGAGAAAAACTGTTTTTT	CASSLEGQGGEKLFF
TRBV6-1	NA	TRBJ1-3	many	TGTGCCAGCAGTGAATGGGGAGGGAACTCTGGAAACACCATATATTTT	CASSEWGGNSGNTIYF
TRBV20-1	NA	TRBJ2-7	many	TGCAGTGCTAGAGATCTCGGGACTGGAGGTCACTACGAGCAGTACTTC	CSARDLGTGGHYEQYF
TRBV9	NA	TRBJ2-3	many	TGTGCCAGCGCAGTACCAGGAGGGGGCCCCTCGGATACGCAGTATTTT	CASAVPGGGPSDTQYF
TRBV7-9	NA	TRBJ2-5	NA	TGTGCCAGCAGCTTATATGTGGGTCTGCAGACCCAGTGCTTC	CASSLYVGLQTQCF
TRBV9	NA	TRBJ2-1	many	TGTGCCAGCAGCGTAGCCCTATCGGGGCCGATGGGCAATGAGCAGTTCTTC	CASSVALSGPMGNEQFF
TRBV6-5	TRBD2	TRBJ2-5	many	TGTGCCAGCAGTTTGTTCCGGGGGGGCTCGGAGACCCAGTACTTC	CASSLFRGGSETQYF
TRBV5-1	TRBD2	TRBJ2-1	NA	TGCGCCAGCAGCCTAGCGGGGGAGCAGTTCTTC	CASSLAGEQFF
TRBV2	TRBD2	TRBJ2-3	many	TGTGCCAGCAATTTGGCTAGCGGGAGGTATCCGCAGTATTTT	CASNLASGRYPQYF
TRBV7-2	TRBD2	TRBJ2-5	once	TGTGCCAGCAGCTCCCGGACTAGCGGGACACAGACCCAGTACTTC	CASSSRTSGTQTQYF
TRBV25-1	TRBD2	TRBJ2-7	many	TGTGCCAGCAGTGAACTAGCGGGAGGACTCTCTTCTACCTACGAGCAGTACTTC	CASSELAGGLSSTYEQYF
TRBV6-1	NA	TRBJ2-7	many	TGTGCCAGCAGTGACCCCCCCAAAGGGAGGTACGAGCAGTACTTC	CASSDPPKGRYEQYF
TRBV6-2/TRBV6-3	NA	TRBJ1-5	NA	TGTGCCAGCAGTCACTCGTTCAGTAGCAATCAGCCCCAGCATTTT	CASSHSFSSNQPQHF
TRBV24-1	NA	TRBJ1-5	once	TGTGCCACCCCCTTACGGACAGATAATCAGCCCCAGCATTTT	CATPLRTDNQPQHF
TRBV5-1	NA	TRBJ1-3	many	TGCGCCAGCAGCTTGGGCCCTATAGTGGGTCAGAGCTCTGGAAACACCATATATTTT	CASSLGPIVGQSSGNTIYF
TRBV5-1	NA	TRBJ2-1	NA	TGCGCCGGCAGCTTGGATCCCGCTAGCACGAGCTCCTACAATGAGCAGTTCTTC	CAGSLDPASTSSYNEQFF
TRBV20-1	TRBD2	TRBJ2-7	NA	TGCAGTGCTATTAGAGAGGGCGGGAGAGGATTTGGTGAGCAGTACTTC	CSAIREGGRGFGEQYF
TRBV7-8	NA	TRBJ2-2	many	TGTGCCAGCAGCGGTAGAGCGTGGAGCGGTACCGGGGAGCTGTTTTTT	CASSGRAWSGTGELFF